What follows is one T cell receptor (beta chain) and its context. These data come from a study of T cell changes during pregnancy in multiple sclerosis. CDR1 is MNHEY, CDR2 SMNVEV, per germline (reference sequence). This CDR3 is built from 16 residues. V gave up 6 bases and J gave up 4 bases; unmatched junction bases: 9. Profiled with immunoSEQ multiplex PCR; TCRdb holds only in-frame clones, not every one. The data show 70,000 to 80,000 clones, 90% to 95% seen once. The sequence was obtained from a female donor with multiple sclerosis, enrolled in a pregnancy study. The sequenced sample was peripheral blood, obtained in the first trimester of pregnancy. The chain couples TRBV27 to TRBJ2-2, with 9 bases identical to TRBD1. The chain's CDR3 is CASRTGGWGFTGELFF. The CDR3 bases are TGTGCCAGCAGAACAGGGGGCTGGGGGTTCACCGGGGAGCTGTTTTTT.